The source of this T cell receptor beta chain is a study of OX40 agonist ivuxolimab in advanced cancers. Concerning this clone itself: As yet, its antigen is unknown.

The study's findings and limits: Expanded clones belonging to CD8+ T cells outnumbered, on average, those of CD4+.

Germline V gene sequence: CDR1 LGHNA, CDR2 YNFKEQ. The V end was cut by 2 bases, the J end by 3 bases, with 8 bases between. The CDR3 extends over 14 amino acids. The repertoire was sequenced with immunoSEQ multiplex PCR; TCRdb's copy has only in-frame clones and lacks some. The sample shows 63,000 or so clones, roughly 80% of them seen only once. The starting material was CD4+ or CD8+ T cells sorted from blood, obtained in a trial of the OX40 agonist ivuxolimab. The receptor's source is an adult with an advanced solid tumor such as melanoma, head and neck, liver or kidney cancer. V and J are TRBV4-2 and TRBJ2-1; D unclear. The CDR3 bases are TGTGCCAGCAGCCAATACGAAGACTACAATGAGCAGTTCTTC. This encodes CASSQYEDYNEQFF.